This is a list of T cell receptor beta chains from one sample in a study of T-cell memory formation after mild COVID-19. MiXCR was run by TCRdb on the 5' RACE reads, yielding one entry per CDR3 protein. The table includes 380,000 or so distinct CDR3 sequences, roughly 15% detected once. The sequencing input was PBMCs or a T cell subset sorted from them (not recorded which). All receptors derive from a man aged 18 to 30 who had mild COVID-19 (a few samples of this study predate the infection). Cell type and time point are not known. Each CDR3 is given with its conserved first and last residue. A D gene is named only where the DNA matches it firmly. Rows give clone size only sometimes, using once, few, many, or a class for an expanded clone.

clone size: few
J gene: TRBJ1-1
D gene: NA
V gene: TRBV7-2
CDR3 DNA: TGTGCCAGCAGCCCAGCGGGCGGTGAAGCTTTCTTT
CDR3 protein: CASSPAGGEAFF

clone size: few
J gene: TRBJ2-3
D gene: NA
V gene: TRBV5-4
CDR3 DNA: TGTGCCAGCAGCTTGGAAGGGATTACAGATACGCAGTATTTT
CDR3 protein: CASSLEGITDTQYF

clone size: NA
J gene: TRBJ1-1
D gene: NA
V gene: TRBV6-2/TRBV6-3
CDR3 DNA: TGTGCCAGCAGTTACATGGGGGGGGCGCGGACGAACTTTATGAACACTGAAGCTTTCTTT
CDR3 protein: CASSYMGGARTNFMNTEAFF

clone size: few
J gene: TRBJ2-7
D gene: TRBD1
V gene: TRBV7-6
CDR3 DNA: TGTGCCAGCAGCTTTGGTGGACAGGGGACCTACGAGCAGTACTTC
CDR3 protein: CASSFGGQGTYEQYF

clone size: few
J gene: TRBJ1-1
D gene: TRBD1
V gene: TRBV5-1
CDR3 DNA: TGCGCCAGCAGCTTGCCGGTGAGGGCGACAGGGGAGGTATCGGACACTGAAGCTTTCTTT
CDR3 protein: CASSLPVRATGEVSDTEAFF

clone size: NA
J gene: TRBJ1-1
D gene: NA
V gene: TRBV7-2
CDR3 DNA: TGTGCCAGCAGCTTAGTCCACGACCACGGGGGCACTGAAGCTTTCTTT
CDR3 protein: CASSLVHDHGGTEAFF

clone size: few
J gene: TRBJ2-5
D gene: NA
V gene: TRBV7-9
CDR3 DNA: TGTGCCACCCTAGCCGGTCCGGAGGGACAAGAGACCCAGTACTTC
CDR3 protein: CATLAGPEGQETQYF

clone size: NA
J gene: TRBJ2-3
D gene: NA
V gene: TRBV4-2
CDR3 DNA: TGTGCCAGCAGCCATATTGGCTCCCAAAACACAGATACGCAGTATTTT
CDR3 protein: CASSHIGSQNTDTQYF

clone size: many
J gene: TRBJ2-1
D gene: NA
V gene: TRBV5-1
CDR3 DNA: TGCGCCAGCAGCTTGCCCGGCTGGGTCAGTGAGCAGTTCTTC
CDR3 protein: CASSLPGWVSEQFF

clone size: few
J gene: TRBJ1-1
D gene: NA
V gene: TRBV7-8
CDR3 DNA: TGTGCCAGCAGCTTAGAAGGGAAGTACACTGAAGCTTTCTTT
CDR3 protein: CASSLEGKYTEAFF

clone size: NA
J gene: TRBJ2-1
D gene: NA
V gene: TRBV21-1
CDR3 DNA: TGTGCCAGCAGCCACCGGGACAGGTTTTCCTATGAGCAGTTCTTC
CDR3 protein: CASSHRDRFSYEQFF

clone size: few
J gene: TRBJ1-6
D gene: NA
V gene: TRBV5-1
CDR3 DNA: TGCGCCAGCAGCCCGGGGGGCTCTGAATATAATTCACCCCTCCACTTT
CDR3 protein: CASSPGGSEYNSPLHF

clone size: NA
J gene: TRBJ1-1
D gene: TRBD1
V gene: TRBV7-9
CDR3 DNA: TGTGCCAGCGGAGAGACAGGGTTGAACACTGAAGCTTTCTTT
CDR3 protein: CASGETGLNTEAFF

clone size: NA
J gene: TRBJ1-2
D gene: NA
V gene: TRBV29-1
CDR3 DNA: TGCAGCGTTGGGGAAGGTTATGGCTACACCTTC
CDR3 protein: CSVGEGYGYTF

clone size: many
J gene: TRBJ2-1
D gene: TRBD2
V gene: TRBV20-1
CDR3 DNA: TGCAGTGCTAGACGCGTAGCGGGGGACAATGAGCAGTTCTTC
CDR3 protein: CSARRVAGDNEQFF

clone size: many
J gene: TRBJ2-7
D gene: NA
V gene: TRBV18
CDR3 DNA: TGTGCCAGCTCACCATCGGCAAAACTCTACGAGCAGTACTTC
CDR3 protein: CASSPSAKLYEQYF